Listed below are T cell receptor beta chains from one sample, sequenced in a study of T cell clones after liver transplantation. This table comes from immunoSEQ multiplex PCR, and its TCRdb copy is limited to in-frame clones, with some not included. The profile shows 49,000 or so clones, approximately 71% of them singletons. The sample in question was CD4+ T cells from blood, obtained approximately 54 months after liver transplant. The receptors were sampled from a human patient who received a liver transplant. The graft donor may be the source of some T cells. Each CDR3 is given with its conserved first and last residue. A D gene is named only where the DNA matches it firmly. Size tells how often a clone was seen (once, few, many) or the class of an expanded clone, and some rows leave it out.

v_call: TRBV30; clone_size: -; j_call: TRBJ1-2; d_call: -; cdr3_aa: CAWSASLGYGYTF; cdr3_nt: TGTGCCTGGAGTGCCTCATTGGGGTATGGCTACACCTTC
v_call: TRBV19; clone_size: few; j_call: TRBJ1-1; d_call: -; cdr3_aa: CASAKRNTEAFF; cdr3_nt: TGTGCCAGCGCCAAAAGGAACACTGAAGCTTTCTTT
v_call: TRBV5-6; clone_size: -; j_call: TRBJ1-2; d_call: TRBD1; cdr3_aa: CASSPGQGGYGYTF; cdr3_nt: TGTGCCAGCAGCCCCGGACAGGGAGGGTATGGCTACACCTTC
v_call: TRBV19; clone_size: -; j_call: TRBJ2-1; d_call: -; cdr3_aa: CASSIDHSGRYNEQFF; cdr3_nt: TGTGCCAGTAGTATAGATCACAGCGGGCGGTACAATGAGCAGTTCTTC
v_call: TRBV11-3; clone_size: few; j_call: TRBJ2-3; d_call: -; cdr3_aa: CASSASGTSTDTQYF; cdr3_nt: TGTGCCAGCAGCGCCAGCGGAACTAGCACAGATACGCAGTATTTT
v_call: TRBV5-4; clone_size: -; j_call: TRBJ2-7; d_call: -; cdr3_aa: CASSPTGSGLYEQYF; cdr3_nt: TGTGCCAGCAGCCCTACAGGTAGCGGACTCTACGAGCAGTACTTC
v_call: TRBV29-1; clone_size: -; j_call: TRBJ2-1; d_call: TRBD1; cdr3_aa: CSVEMTGNEQFF; cdr3_nt: TGCAGCGTTGAAATGACAGGGAATGAGCAGTTCTTC
v_call: TRBV29-1; clone_size: -; j_call: TRBJ2-1; d_call: TRBD2; cdr3_aa: CSVRTSGGEGGEQFF; cdr3_nt: TGCAGCGTGCGGACTAGCGGGGGGGAAGGGGGTGAGCAGTTCTTC
v_call: TRBV6-6; clone_size: -; j_call: TRBJ1-1; d_call: -; cdr3_aa: CASSYEGRGVAFF; cdr3_nt: TGTGCCAGCAGTTACGAGGGTAGAGGTGTAGCTTTCTTT
v_call: TRBV27; clone_size: -; j_call: TRBJ2-2; d_call: TRBD1; cdr3_aa: CASSPGTGVIGELFF; cdr3_nt: TGTGCCAGCAGTCCCGGGACAGGGGTAATCGGGGAGCTGTTTTTT
v_call: TRBV29-1; clone_size: -; j_call: TRBJ1-1; d_call: -; cdr3_aa: CSVPSGGQAFF; cdr3_nt: TGCAGCGTCCCCAGCGGGGGGCAAGCTTTCTTT
v_call: TRBV5-1; clone_size: -; j_call: TRBJ1-4; d_call: -; cdr3_aa: CASSRTGATNEKLFF; cdr3_nt: TGCGCCAGCAGCCGTACTGGGGCAACTAATGAAAAACTGTTTTTT
v_call: TRBV14; clone_size: few; j_call: TRBJ2-1; d_call: TRBD2; cdr3_aa: CASSQDRASGVLSYNEQFF; cdr3_nt: TGTGCCAGCAGCCAAGATCGGGCTAGCGGGGTACTCTCCTACAATGAGCAGTTCTTC
v_call: TRBV6-5; clone_size: few; j_call: TRBJ2-1; d_call: TRBD2; cdr3_aa: CASSRTSGLYNEQFF; cdr3_nt: TGTGCCAGCAGCCGGACTAGCGGGCTTTACAATGAGCAGTTCTTC
v_call: TRBV9; clone_size: few; j_call: TRBJ1-2; d_call: TRBD1; cdr3_aa: CASSFRTGGAGGYTF; cdr3_nt: TGTGCCAGCAGCTTTAGGACAGGGGGCGCGGGTGGCTACACCTTC
v_call: TRBV9; clone_size: once; j_call: TRBJ1-3; d_call: TRBD1; cdr3_aa: CASREGGPLSGNTIYF; cdr3_nt: TGTGCCAGCCGGGAAGGGGGCCCACTCTCTGGAAACACCATATATTTT
v_call: TRBV7-9; clone_size: -; j_call: TRBJ2-7; d_call: TRBD2; cdr3_aa: CASSLASGGNDEQYF; cdr3_nt: TGTGCCAGCAGCTTAGCGTCGGGGGGGAATGACGAGCAGTACTTC
v_call: TRBV5-4; clone_size: -; j_call: TRBJ2-3; d_call: -; cdr3_aa: CASSLGGPSTDTQYF; cdr3_nt: TGTGCCAGCAGCTTGGGGGGGCCCAGCACAGATACGCAGTATTTT
v_call: TRBV15; clone_size: few; j_call: TRBJ2-2; d_call: -; cdr3_aa: CATSRAVSSGTGELFF; cdr3_nt: TGTGCCACCAGCAGAGCTGTATCCTCGGGCACCGGGGAGCTGTTTTTT
v_call: TRBV6-6; clone_size: few; j_call: TRBJ1-3; d_call: -; cdr3_aa: CASSYGSGRGENTIYF; cdr3_nt: TGTGCCAGCAGTTACGGGTCCGGCAGGGGAGAAAACACCATATATTTT
v_call: TRBV6-1; clone_size: -; j_call: TRBJ2-5; d_call: -; cdr3_aa: CASNPQASRETQYF; cdr3_nt: TGTGCCAGCAACCCACAGGCCTCCAGAGAGACCCAGTACTTC
v_call: TRBV28; clone_size: once; j_call: TRBJ2-4; d_call: TRBD2; cdr3_aa: CASRLRPGLQYF; cdr3_nt: TGTGCCAGCAGATTAAGGCCGGGACTACAGTACTTC
v_call: TRBV6-5; clone_size: -; j_call: TRBJ1-1; d_call: -; cdr3_aa: CASSYGGGSEAFF; cdr3_nt: TGTGCCAGCAGTTACGGCGGGGGGAGTGAAGCTTTCTTT
v_call: TRBV6-4; clone_size: -; j_call: TRBJ2-2; d_call: -; cdr3_aa: CASSVSASGELFF; cdr3_nt: TGTGCCAGCAGTGTCTCCGCTAGCGGGGAGCTGTTTTTT
v_call: TRBV19; clone_size: once; j_call: TRBJ1-1; d_call: TRBD1; cdr3_aa: CASSTGGVGTEAFF; cdr3_nt: TGTGCCAGTAGTACAGGGGGCGTCGGCACTGAAGCTTTCTTT
v_call: TRBV6-5; clone_size: -; j_call: TRBJ1-3; d_call: -; cdr3_aa: CASSYTGNPGNTIYF; cdr3_nt: TGTGCCAGCAGTTACACCGGGAACCCTGGAAACACCATATATTTT
v_call: TRBV4-2; clone_size: few; j_call: TRBJ1-5; d_call: -; cdr3_aa: CASSQPGPREQPQHF; cdr3_nt: TGTGCCAGCAGCCAACCTGGTCCGAGGGAACAGCCCCAGCATTTT
v_call: TRBV18; clone_size: few; j_call: TRBJ2-3; d_call: TRBD2; cdr3_aa: CASLGTSSTQYF; cdr3_nt: TGTGCCAGCCTCGGGACTAGCAGTACGCAGTATTTT
v_call: TRBV7-2; clone_size: -; j_call: TRBJ2-7; d_call: TRBD1; cdr3_aa: CASSLPGQVGNEQYF; cdr3_nt: TGTGCCAGCAGCTTACCGGGACAGGTCGGCAACGAGCAGTACTTC
v_call: TRBV10-2; clone_size: few; j_call: TRBJ2-3; d_call: -; cdr3_aa: CASSLGRVTDTQYF; cdr3_nt: TGCGCCAGCAGTTTAGGACGGGTCACAGATACGCAGTATTTT
v_call: TRBV19; clone_size: -; j_call: TRBJ2-1; d_call: -; cdr3_aa: CASSIGSYNEQFF; cdr3_nt: TGTGCCAGTAGTATTGGCTCCTACAATGAGCAGTTCTTC
v_call: TRBV9; clone_size: -; j_call: TRBJ2-7; d_call: TRBD1; cdr3_aa: CASSRQGGSYEQYF; cdr3_nt: TGTGCCAGCAGTCGACAGGGGGGCTCCTACGAGCAGTACTTC
v_call: TRBV11-2; clone_size: -; j_call: TRBJ1-2; d_call: -; cdr3_aa: CASSHSSGANYGYTF; cdr3_nt: TGTGCCAGCAGCCATTCTAGCGGAGCTAACTATGGCTACACCTTC
v_call: TRBV11-1; clone_size: -; j_call: TRBJ2-1; d_call: TRBD2; cdr3_aa: CASSPRTSGGAHEQFF; cdr3_nt: TGTGCCAGCAGCCCCCGGACTAGCGGGGGGGCGCATGAGCAGTTCTTC
v_call: TRBV7-9; clone_size: -; j_call: TRBJ1-1; d_call: -; cdr3_aa: CASSLLSVAFF; cdr3_nt: TGTGCCAGCAGCTTACTTAGTGTGGCTTTCTTT
v_call: TRBV2; clone_size: few; j_call: TRBJ1-1; d_call: -; cdr3_aa: CASSEGGTEAFF; cdr3_nt: TGTGCCAGCAGTGAAGGGGGCACTGAAGCTTTCTTT
v_call: TRBV5-1; clone_size: -; j_call: TRBJ2-7; d_call: TRBD1; cdr3_aa: CASSAGGTGGNEQYF; cdr3_nt: TGCGCCAGCAGCGCTGGGGGGACAGGGGGAAACGAGCAGTACTTC
v_call: TRBV19; clone_size: -; j_call: TRBJ2-1; d_call: -; cdr3_aa: CASSLLRGADEQFF; cdr3_nt: TGTGCCAGTAGCTTACTGAGGGGGGCCGATGAGCAGTTCTTC
v_call: TRBV11-3; clone_size: few; j_call: TRBJ2-2; d_call: -; cdr3_aa: CASSFGPNTGELFF; cdr3_nt: TGTGCCAGCAGCTTCGGGCCAAACACCGGGGAGCTGTTTTTT
v_call: TRBV12-5; clone_size: -; j_call: TRBJ2-2; d_call: -; cdr3_aa: CASGDGHVNTGELFF; cdr3_nt: TGTGCTAGTGGGGACGGACACGTGAACACCGGGGAGCTGTTTTTT
v_call: TRBV29-1; clone_size: -; j_call: TRBJ2-3; d_call: -; cdr3_aa: CSVREETDTQYF; cdr3_nt: TGCAGCGTTCGGGAAGAAACAGATACGCAGTATTTT
v_call: TRBV10-1; clone_size: few; j_call: TRBJ1-6; d_call: TRBD1; cdr3_aa: CASSTGGNSPLHF; cdr3_nt: TGCGCCAGCAGCACAGGGGGGAATTCACCCCTCCACTTT
v_call: TRBV19; clone_size: -; j_call: TRBJ2-2; d_call: TRBD2; cdr3_aa: CASNPRGGEGTGELFF; cdr3_nt: TGTGCCAGTAATCCCCGGGGGGGAGAAGGGACCGGGGAGCTGTTTTTT
v_call: TRBV28; clone_size: -; j_call: TRBJ1-3; d_call: -; cdr3_aa: CASSAPGLSGNTIYF; cdr3_nt: TGTGCCAGCAGTGCCCCGGGGCTCTCTGGAAACACCATATATTTT
v_call: TRBV15; clone_size: -; j_call: TRBJ1-2; d_call: -; cdr3_aa: CATSRRRTAYGYTF; cdr3_nt: TGTGCCACCAGCAGACGTAGGACAGCCTATGGCTACACCTTC
v_call: TRBV6-1; clone_size: -; j_call: TRBJ2-7; d_call: -; cdr3_aa: CASSEVVAVYEQYF; cdr3_nt: TGTGCCAGCAGTGAAGTTGTGGCGGTCTACGAGCAGTACTTC
v_call: TRBV28; clone_size: -; j_call: TRBJ1-6; d_call: -; cdr3_aa: CASSLTRENSPLHF; cdr3_nt: TGTGCCAGCAGCCTAACAAGGGAAAATTCACCCCTCCACTTT
v_call: TRBV6-4; clone_size: -; j_call: TRBJ2-1; d_call: TRBD2; cdr3_aa: CASSPLAGGPENEQFF; cdr3_nt: TGTGCCAGCAGTCCCTTAGCGGGGGGGCCGGAAAATGAGCAGTTCTTC
v_call: TRBV19; clone_size: -; j_call: TRBJ2-3; d_call: -; cdr3_aa: CASSRLEEMDTQYF; cdr3_nt: TGTGCCAGTAGTCGATTGGAGGAAATGGATACGCAGTATTTT
v_call: TRBV4-1; clone_size: once; j_call: TRBJ2-7; d_call: TRBD2; cdr3_aa: CASSPGLAGGLYEQYF; cdr3_nt: TGCGCCAGCAGTCCGGGACTAGCGGGGGGTCTCTACGAGCAGTACTTC